What follows are 31 T cell receptor beta chains derived from one specimen sequenced in a study of blood T cell repertoires in COVID-19. Only in-frame clones appear in the TCRdb table, and some are missing; sequencing was by immunoSEQ multiplex PCR. The table records approximately 150,000 clones, around 84% of them present only once. The sequenced sample consisted of peripheral blood. The source of these receptors is a human donor in a cohort sampled during active COVID-19.

This chain uses TRBV7-9 with TRBJ1-3; D gene unclear. Germline V gene sequence: CDR1 SEHNR, CDR2 FQNEAQ (reference sequence). The CDR3 has 14 residues. V dropped 6 bases and J dropped 5 bases, with 14 bases sitting between them. CDR3: CASSPGRNRNTIYF. The CDR3 bases are TGTGCCAGCAGTCCCGGGAGAAACAGAAACACCATATATTTT.

The rearrangement links TRBV5-4 to TRBJ1-3; D is unresolved. CDR1 and CDR2 (germline): SGHNT, YYREEE (reference sequence). Deletions cut 4 bases from V and 4 bases from J, with 18 bases between. The CDR3 covers 16 residues. The CDR3 loop reads CASSPPGVQSGNTIYF. The CDR3 DNA reads as TGTGCCAGCAGCCCCCCCGGGGTGCAGTCCGGAAACACCATATATTTT. Variable domain in full (rest from reference TRBV5-4 and TRBJ1-3): ETGVTQSPTHLIKTRGQQVTLRCSSQSGHNTVSWYQQALGQGPQFIFQYYREEENGRGNFPPRFSGLQFPNYSSELNVNALELDDSALYLCASSPPGVQSGNTIYFGEGSWLTVV.

The J gene is TRBJ1-1, the V gene TRBV28; 7 bases match TRBD1. V lost 9 bases, J lost 11 bases, and 18 bases stayed unmatched. CDR3 length equals 14 residues. The germline V gene encodes CDR1 MDHEN and CDR2 SYDVKM. The CDR3 sequence is CASVLPSQGSVAFF. The CDR3 DNA reads as TGTGCCAGTGTACTCCCCTCACAGGGGTCAGTGGCTTTCTTT.

This chain connects TRBV10-3 to TRBJ1-2; TRBD1 matches at 10 bases. This CDR3 has 16 amino acids. V gave up 4 bases and J gave up 4 bases; unmatched junction bases: 9. Germline values: CDR1 ENHRY, CDR2 SYGVKD. The CDR3 nucleotides read TGTGCCATCAGTGGGGGACAGGGGATTGTGAGCTATGGCTACACCTTC. It is translated as CAISGGQGIVSYGYTF.

The chain joins TRBV2 to TRBJ2-3, with 8 bases lining up with TRBD2. The CDR3 covers 14 residues. Germline V gene lookup returns CDR1 SNHLY and CDR2 FYNNEI. V shed 7 bases and J 4 bases; nucleotides not matched to a gene: 7. The CDR3 sequence: CASNEETSADTQYF. CDR3 coding DNA: TGTGCCAGCAACGAGGAGACTAGCGCAGATACGCAGTATTTT.

This chain joins TRBV9 and TRBJ1-1; D is ambiguous. The length of the CDR3 is 12 residues. Germline V gene sequence: CDR1 SGDLS, CDR2 YYNGEE. V lost 0 bases and J lost 7, with 7 bases in between. The CDR3 protein is CASSVGAGEAFF. The DNA of the CDR3 is TGTGCCAGCAGCGTAGGTGCAGGTGAAGCTTTCTTT.

The chain links TRBV7-2 to TRBJ2-3, with 7 bases identical to TRBD2. The trim removed 0 bases at V and 2 bases at J, leaving 8 bases unmatched. This CDR3 spans 17 amino acids. Germline V gives CDR1 SGHTA, CDR2 FQGNSA. The CDR3 loop reads CASSLAGGLPHTDTQYF. In nucleotides, the CDR3 is TGTGCCAGCAGCTTAGCCGGGGGACTACCACACACAGATACGCAGTATTTT.

This sequence joins TRBV4-2 and TRBJ2-5; 8 nucleotides align to TRBD1. V lost 0 bases and J lost 6; bases outside the gene matches: 12. CDR3 length: 17 residues. Germline V gene sequence: CDR1 LGHNA, CDR2 YNFKEQ. CDR3 region: CASSQDLEARGRQTQYF. In DNA form, the CDR3 reads TGTGCCAGCAGCCAAGATTTAGAGGCCAGGGGGCGACAGACCCAGTACTTC.

This clone appeared a few times. The chain recombines TRBV7-9 with TRBJ2-2; D possibly corresponds to TRBD2 (5 bases). The CDR3 runs to 15 residues. Germline CDR1 is SEHNR and CDR2 is FQNEAQ (reference sequence). V lost 5 bases to trimming and J lost 4 bases, with 14 bases between them. The CDR3 is CASSALDFSTGELFF. CDR3 in DNA: TGTGCCAGCAGCGCATTGGACTTCTCCACCGGGGAGCTGTTTTTT.

V is TRBV7-3 and J is TRBJ2-3; possibly TRBD1 for D (5 bases). This CDR3 has 14 amino acids. In germline, CDR1 is SGHTA, CDR2 FQGTGA. V gave up 6 bases and J gave up 5 bases, with 15 bases separating them. In DNA form, the CDR3 reads TGTGCCAGCAGTATGTCGGCGCAGGGAGATACGCAGTATTTT. It yields the protein CASSMSAQGDTQYF.

The rearrangement uses TRBV28 and TRBJ2-1; TRBD1 aligns across 9 bases. The CDR3 contains 14 residues. J was trimmed by 7 bases and V by 7 bases; bases with no gene match: 8. CDR1 is MDHEN, CDR2 SYDVKM, per germline. DNA for the CDR3: TGTGCCAGCAATACACCGGGACAGGGTAATGAGCAGTTCTTC. Translation gives CASNTPGQGNEQFF.

The J gene is TRBJ1-2, the V gene TRBV6-2 or TRBV6-3; D is possibly TRBD1 (5 bases). V dropped 4 bases and J dropped 10 bases, with 16 bases sitting between them. The CDR3 length is 13 residues. In germline, CDR1 is MNHEY, CDR2 SVGEGT. The CDR3 DNA follows: TGTGCCAGCAGTTTCCAGGGCGGTGAGAACTACACCTTC. Amino acids: CASSFQGGENYTF.

The V gene is TRBV7-3, the J gene TRBJ2-3; a possible D gene is TRBD1 (5 bases). The CDR3 has 13 residues. Germline V gene sequence: CDR1 SGHTA, CDR2 FQGTGA. The germline V and J ends were trimmed by 3 bases and 6 bases, with 10 bases remaining between them. The CDR3 loop is CASSFTQVDTQYF. The CDR3 DNA follows: TGTGCCAGCAGCTTTACACAGGTTGATACGCAGTATTTT.

This clone appeared once. The V and J genes are TRBV19 and TRBJ1-1, with unresolved D. V dropped 1 base and J dropped 6 bases, with 9 bases sitting between them. Looked up from germline, CDR1 is LNHDA and CDR2 is SQIVND (reference sequence). The CDR3 loop spans 13 amino acids. CDR3 residues: CASSIGGRPEAFF. The DNA of the CDR3 is TGTGCCAGTAGTATAGGAGGGAGGCCTGAAGCTTTCTTT.

The gene calls are TRBV15 and TRBJ2-3; TRBD1 matches at 8 bases. The CDR3 is made up of 16 amino acids. Germline trimming cut 5 bases from V and 2 bases from J; bases unmatched to any gene: 9. Germline V gene lookup returns CDR1 LNHNV and CDR2 YYDKDF (reference sequence). CDR3 nucleotides: TGTGCCACCAGCCTGGCCCGGGACAGGACCACAGATACGCAGTATTTT. Its translation is CATSLARDRTTDTQYF.

This clone was recorded only once. The chain uses TRBV7-9 and TRBJ1-6; 9 bases fit TRBD1. The CDR3 consists of 14 residues. V lost 6 bases to trimming and J lost 10 bases; unmatched junction nucleotides: 7. Germline assignment: CDR1 SEHNR and CDR2 FQNEAQ (reference sequence). CDR3 sequence reads: CASRPWTGESPLHF. The CDR3 DNA follows: TGTGCCAGCAGACCCTGGACAGGGGAATCACCCCTCCACTTT.

V gene TRBV16 combines with J gene TRBJ1-1; 10 bases line up with TRBD1. This CDR3 region has 14 residues. The V and J ends lost 6 bases and 7 bases, in that order; junction bases with no gene match: 8. Germline V CDR1 and CDR2: KGHSY, FQNENV. The CDR3 DNA reads TGTGCCAGCAGTCCCGGGACAGGGGTTGATGAAGCTTTCTTT. This codes for CASSPGTGVDEAFF. Full variable domain (outside the CDR3, taken from reference TRBV16 and TRBJ1-1): GEEVAQTPKHLVRGEGQKAKLYCAPIKGHSYVFWYQQVLKNEFKFLISFQNENVFDETGMPKERFSAKCLPNSPCSLEIQATKLEDSAVYFCASSPGTGVDEAFFGQGTRLTVV.

The chain employs TRBV6-5 and TRBJ2-5; the D gene is possibly TRBD2 (6 bases). The germline CDR1 and CDR2 sequences are MNHEY and SVGAGI. The CDR3 runs to 13 residues. Trimming left V 2 bases short and J 4 bases short, with 8 bases between. CDR3 region: CASSYPGVETQYF. The CDR3 nucleotides are TGTGCCAGCAGTTACCCGGGGGTAGAGACCCAGTACTTC.

The chain combines TRBV2 with TRBJ1-3; perhaps TRBD1 as D (5 bases). Germline V CDR1 and CDR2: SNHLY, FYNNEI. The CDR3 has 13 amino acids. V was clipped by 9 bases and J by 1 base, with 10 bases between them. The CDR3 loop reads CARATVSGNTIYF. CDR3 sequence (DNA): TGTGCCAGGGCGACAGTTTCTGGAAACACCATATATTTT.

This rearrangement joins TRBV2 to TRBJ1-1; possible D gene TRBD1, 6 bases. Germline CDR1 and CDR2: SNHLY and FYNNEI. The length of the CDR3 is 14 residues. V lost 3 bases to trimming and J lost 1 base, with 9 bases between them. For the CDR3, the DNA is TGTGCCAGCAGTGAGGAGACAGGGAACACTGAAGCTTTCTTT. Translated, it gives CASSEETGNTEAFF.

Here the CDR3 DNA reads TGCGCCAGCACACTGGGGAGAAGCACAGATACGCAGTATTTT. Translating gives CASTLGRSTDTQYF. This chain uses TRBV5-1 with TRBJ2-3, with D maybe TRBD2 (5 bases). Germline V gene sequence: CDR1 SGHRS, CDR2 YFSETQ. CDR3 length: 14 amino acids. Trimming removed 6 bases at V and 0 bases at J, with 11 bases between.

This clone appeared a single time. V and J are TRBV29-1 and TRBJ2-1, with a tentative D call TRBD1 (6 bases). The ends were cut back, 4 bases at V and 5 bases at J, with 12 bases in the middle. CDR3 size: 13 residues. Germline V lookup: CDR1 SQVTM, CDR2 ANQGSEA. The CDR3 nucleotides are TGCAGCGTTGCATGGGGACAAAACAATGAGCAGTTCTTC. It encodes CSVAWGQNNEQFF.

The chain links TRBV11-2 to TRBJ1-4; possibly TRBD1 for D (6 bases). The V end was cut by 2 bases, the J end by 4 bases, with 8 bases between. Looked up from germline, CDR1 is SGHAT and CDR2 is FQNNGV. This CDR3 region has 14 residues. CDR3: CASSLKGDNEKLFF. The CDR3 DNA reads as TGTGCCAGCAGCTTAAAGGGGGATAATGAAAAACTGTTTTTT.

This chain links TRBV21-1 with TRBJ1-4; the table's TRBD1 call for D was not verified on the DNA. TRBV21-1 is assigned pseudogene status. The CDR3 is made up of 14 amino acids. The CDR3 coding sequence is TGTGCCAGCATCAGTGGACAGCGTCGAGGGGAACTGTTTTTT. It specifies CASISGQRRGELFF.

The V and J genes are TRBV3-1 (or the pseudogene TRBV3-2) and TRBJ2-5; the match to TRBD1 covers 8 bases. Germline values: CDR1 LGHDT, CDR2 YNNKEL (reference sequence). V shed 1 base, J shed 5 bases, and the junction held 6 bases outside the gene matches. This CDR3 is 15 amino acids long. CDR3 amino acids: CASSQGDRSAETQYF. The DNA of the CDR3 is TGTGCCAGCAGCCAAGGGGACAGGTCCGCGGAGACCCAGTACTTC.

The CDR3 DNA reads as TGTGCCAGCAGCTATCTAACCGGGGAGCTGTTTTTT. This gives the protein CASSYLTGELFF. The chain employs TRBV7-9 and TRBJ2-2; no clear D gene. V was pared by 4 bases and J by 5 bases, with 5 bases between. Germline V gives CDR1 SEHNR, CDR2 FQNEAQ (reference sequence). This CDR3 is built from 12 residues. The variable domain in full, with the rest retrieved from reference TRBV7-9 and TRBJ2-2, is DTGVSQNPRHKITKRGQNVTFRCDPISEHNRLYWYRQTLGQGPEFLTYFQNEAQLEKSRLLSDRFSAERPKGSFSTLEIQRTEQGDSAMYLCASSYLTGELFFGEGSRLTVL.

V is TRBV18 and J is TRBJ1-3, with D possibly being TRBD1 (5 bases). V dropped 5 bases and J dropped 4 bases, with 18 bases sitting between them. Germline CDR1 KGHSH, CDR2 LQKENI. The CDR3 sequence is 16 residues long. The DNA for the CDR3 is TGTGCCAGCTCATCCAGGGTGAAGGGTCCCGGAAACACCATATATTTT. It codes for CASSSRVKGPGNTIYF.

This chain's CDR3 is CASSLRRTGENEKLFF. CDR3 nucleotide sequence: TGTGCCAGCAGCTTAAGGCGGACAGGGGAGAATGAAAAACTGTTTTTT. The V gene is TRBV13, the J gene TRBJ1-4, with 9 bases fitting TRBD1. Germline assignment: CDR1 PRHDT and CDR2 FYEKMQ (reference sequence). V was pared by 2 bases and J by 5 bases, with 6 bases of the junction left unmatched. This CDR3 is 16 amino acids long. Full variable domain (remainder filled in from reference TRBV13 and TRBJ1-4): AAGVIQSPRHLIKEKRETATLKCYPIPRHDTVYWYQQGPGQDPQFLISFYEKMQSDKGSIPDRFSAQQFSDYHSELNMSSLELGDSALYFCASSLRRTGENEKLFFGSGTQLSVL.

The gene calls are TRBV3-1 (or the pseudogene TRBV3-2) and TRBJ1-3; 7 bases map to TRBD1. The V and J ends lost 4 bases and 4 bases, in that order; junction bases with no gene match: 10. The germline CDR1 and CDR2 sequences are LGHDT and YNNKEL (reference sequence). This CDR3 contains 16 residues. Written as DNA, the CDR3 is TGTGCCAGCAGCCCAGACTCCGGGACAGCCGGAAACACCATATATTTT. This encodes CASSPDSGTAGNTIYF.

This clone was found many times. The rearrangement uses TRBV7-3 and TRBJ2-7; TRBD1 agrees at 8 bases. Germline V CDR1 and CDR2: SGHTA, FQGTGA. The CDR3 spans 17 residues. The J segment lost 5 bases and the V segment lost 3 bases, leaving 15 bases of the junction unmatched. Here the CDR3 reads CASSFGLRRGLDDEQYV. In DNA form, the CDR3 reads TGTGCCAGCAGCTTCGGCCTACGCAGGGGGCTTGACGACGAGCAGTACGTC.

The rearrangement links TRBV6-1 to TRBJ1-4; TRBD1 agrees at 8 bases. This CDR3 is built from 15 residues. Germline V CDR1 and CDR2: MNHNS, SASEGT. J was trimmed by 8 bases and V by 0 bases; bases with no gene match: 5. CDR3 amino acids: CASSEAQGAHEKLFF. The CDR3 DNA reads TGTGCCAGCAGTGAAGCGCAGGGGGCACACGAAAAACTGTTTTTT.